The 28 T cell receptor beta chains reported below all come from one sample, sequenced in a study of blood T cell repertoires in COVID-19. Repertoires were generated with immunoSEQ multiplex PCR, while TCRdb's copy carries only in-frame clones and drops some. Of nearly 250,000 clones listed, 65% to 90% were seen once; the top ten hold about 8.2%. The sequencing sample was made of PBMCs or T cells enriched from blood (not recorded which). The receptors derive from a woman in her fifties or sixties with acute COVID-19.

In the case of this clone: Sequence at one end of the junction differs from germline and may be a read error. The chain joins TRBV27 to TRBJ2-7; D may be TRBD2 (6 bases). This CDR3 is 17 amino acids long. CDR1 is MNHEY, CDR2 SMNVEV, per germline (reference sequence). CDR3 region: CASSLSGIVGTPYAQYF. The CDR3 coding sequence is TGTGCCAGCAGTTTATCCGGTATTGTGGGGACTCCTTACGCGCAGTACTTC.

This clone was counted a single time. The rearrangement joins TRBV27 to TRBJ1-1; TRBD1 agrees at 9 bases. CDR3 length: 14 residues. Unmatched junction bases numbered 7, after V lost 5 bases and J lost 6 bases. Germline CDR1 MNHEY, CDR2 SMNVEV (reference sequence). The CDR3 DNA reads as TGTGCCAGCAGTCCGGGACAGGGTACGGCTGAAGCTTTCTTT. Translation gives CASSPGQGTAEAFF.

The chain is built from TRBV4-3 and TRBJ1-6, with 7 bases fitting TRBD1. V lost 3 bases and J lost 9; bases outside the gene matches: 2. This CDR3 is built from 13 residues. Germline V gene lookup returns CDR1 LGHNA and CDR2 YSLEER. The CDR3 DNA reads TGCGCCAGCAGCCAGGACAGGATTTCACCCCTCCACTTT. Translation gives CASSQDRISPLHF.

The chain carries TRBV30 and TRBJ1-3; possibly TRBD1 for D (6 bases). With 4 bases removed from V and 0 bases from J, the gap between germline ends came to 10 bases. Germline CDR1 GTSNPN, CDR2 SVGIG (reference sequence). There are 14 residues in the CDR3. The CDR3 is CAWTRGPSGNTIYF. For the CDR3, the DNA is TGTGCCTGGACCAGGGGCCCCTCTGGAAACACCATATATTTT.

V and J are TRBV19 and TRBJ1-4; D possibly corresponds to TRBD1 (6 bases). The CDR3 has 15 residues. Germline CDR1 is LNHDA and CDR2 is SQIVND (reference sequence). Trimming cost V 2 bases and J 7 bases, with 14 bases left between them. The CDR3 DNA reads TGTGCCAGTAGTATACGGAAAGGGGGGGCTGAAAAACTGTTTTTT. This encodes CASSIRKGGAEKLFF.

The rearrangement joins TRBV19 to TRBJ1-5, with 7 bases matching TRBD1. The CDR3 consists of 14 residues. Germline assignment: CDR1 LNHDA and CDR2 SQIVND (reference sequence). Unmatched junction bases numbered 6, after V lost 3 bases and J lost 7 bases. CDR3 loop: CASSIEGRGQPQHF. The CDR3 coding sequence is TGTGCCAGTAGTATTGAGGGCAGGGGGCAGCCCCAGCATTTT. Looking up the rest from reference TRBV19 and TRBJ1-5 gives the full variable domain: DGGITQSPKYLFRKEGQNVTLSCEQNLNHDAMYWYRQDPGQGLRLIYYSQIVNDFQKGDIAEGYSVSREKKESFPLTVTSAQKNPTAFYLCASSIEGRGQPQHFGDGTRLSIL.

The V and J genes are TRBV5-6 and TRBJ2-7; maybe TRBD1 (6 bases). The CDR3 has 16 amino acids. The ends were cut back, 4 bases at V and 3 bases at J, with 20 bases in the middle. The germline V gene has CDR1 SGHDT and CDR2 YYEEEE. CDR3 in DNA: TGTGCCAGCAGCCCAGATGACAGGCGTTGGGTCTACGAGCAGTACTTC. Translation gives CASSPDDRRWVYEQYF.

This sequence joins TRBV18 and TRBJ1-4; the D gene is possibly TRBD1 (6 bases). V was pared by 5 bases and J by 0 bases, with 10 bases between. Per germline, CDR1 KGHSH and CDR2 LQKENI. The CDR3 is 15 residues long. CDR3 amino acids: CASSSKGATNEKLFF. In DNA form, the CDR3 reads TGTGCCAGCTCATCCAAGGGGGCAACTAATGAAAAACTGTTTTTT.

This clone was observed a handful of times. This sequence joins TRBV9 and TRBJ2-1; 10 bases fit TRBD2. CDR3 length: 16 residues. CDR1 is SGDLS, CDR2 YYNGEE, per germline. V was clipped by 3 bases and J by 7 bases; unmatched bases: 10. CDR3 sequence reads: CASSAEAGGLVNEQFF. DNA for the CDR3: TGTGCCAGCAGCGCCGAAGCGGGGGGGCTAGTAAATGAGCAGTTCTTC.

CDR3 amino acids: CASSPTGDGYTF. CDR3 sequence (DNA): TGTGCCAGCAGCCCCACAGGGGATGGCTACACCTTC. J is TRBJ1-2 and V is TRBV11-2; 7 bases are shared with TRBD1. Germline CDR1 SGHAT, CDR2 FQNNGV. The V gene end was trimmed by 5 bases and the J gene end by 6 bases; junction bases not matched to a gene: 3. This CDR3 is built from 12 residues.

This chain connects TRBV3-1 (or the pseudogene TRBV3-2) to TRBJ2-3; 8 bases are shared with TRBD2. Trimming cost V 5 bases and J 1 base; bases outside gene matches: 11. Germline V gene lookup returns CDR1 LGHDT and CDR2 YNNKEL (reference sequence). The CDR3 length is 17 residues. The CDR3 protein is CASSSRGESYRTDTQYF. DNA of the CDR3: TGTGCCAGCAGCTCGCGGGGGGAGTCTTACCGCACAGATACGCAGTATTTT.

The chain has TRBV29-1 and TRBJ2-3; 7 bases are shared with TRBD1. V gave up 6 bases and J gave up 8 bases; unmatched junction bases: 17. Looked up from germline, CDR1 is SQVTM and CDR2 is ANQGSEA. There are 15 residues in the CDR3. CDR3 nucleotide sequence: TGCAGCGTGGGCCCGACAGGGCAATCTGTGACTACGCAGTATTTT. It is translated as CSVGPTGQSVTTQYF.

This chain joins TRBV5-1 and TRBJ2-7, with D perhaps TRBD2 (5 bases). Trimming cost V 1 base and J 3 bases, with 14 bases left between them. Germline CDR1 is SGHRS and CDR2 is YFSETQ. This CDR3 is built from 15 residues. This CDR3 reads CASSLRTEGGYEQYF. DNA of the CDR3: TGCGCCAGCAGCTTGAGGACCGAAGGAGGCTACGAGCAGTACTTC.

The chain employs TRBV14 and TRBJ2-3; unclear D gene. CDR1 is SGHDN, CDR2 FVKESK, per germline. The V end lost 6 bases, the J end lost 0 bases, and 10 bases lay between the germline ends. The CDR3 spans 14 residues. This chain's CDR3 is CASRPSTSTDTQYF. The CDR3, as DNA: TGTGCCAGCAGGCCTTCTACTAGCACAGATACGCAGTATTTT. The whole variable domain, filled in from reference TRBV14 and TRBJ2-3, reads EAGVTQFPSHSVIEKGQTVTLRCDPISGHDNLYWYRRVMGKEIKFLLHFVKESKQDESGMPNNRFLAERTGGTYSTLKVQPAELEDSGVYFCASRPSTSTDTQYFGPGTRLTVL.

The DNA for the CDR3 is TGTGCCAGCAGCTTTGGGGCGCAGGGCTATGGCTACACCTTC. Encoded protein: CASSFGAQGYGYTF. J is TRBJ1-2 and V is TRBV7-9; maybe TRBD1 (5 bases). Trimming shortened V by 3 bases and J by 4 bases, and 12 bases separated the two germline ends. This CDR3 has 14 residues. Germline CDR1 SEHNR, CDR2 FQNEAQ (reference sequence).

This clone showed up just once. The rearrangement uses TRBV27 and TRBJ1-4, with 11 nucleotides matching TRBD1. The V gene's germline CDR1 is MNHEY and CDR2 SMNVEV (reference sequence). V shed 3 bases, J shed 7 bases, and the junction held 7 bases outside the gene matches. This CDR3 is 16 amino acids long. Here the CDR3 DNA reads TGTGCCAGCAGTTTTGGGACAGGGGGGGTTGGTGAAAAACTGTTTTTT. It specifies CASSFGTGGVGEKLFF.

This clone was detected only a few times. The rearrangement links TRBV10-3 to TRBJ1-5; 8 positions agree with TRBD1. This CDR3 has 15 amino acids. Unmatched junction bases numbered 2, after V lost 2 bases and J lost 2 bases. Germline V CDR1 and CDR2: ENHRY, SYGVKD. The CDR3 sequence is CAISEDRGGNQPQHF. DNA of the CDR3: TGTGCCATCAGTGAGGACAGGGGAGGCAATCAGCCCCAGCATTTT.

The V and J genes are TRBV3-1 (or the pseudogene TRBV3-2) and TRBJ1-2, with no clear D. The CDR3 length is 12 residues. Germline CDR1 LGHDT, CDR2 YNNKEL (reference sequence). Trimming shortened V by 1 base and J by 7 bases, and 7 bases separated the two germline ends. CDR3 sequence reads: CASSQGSSGYTF. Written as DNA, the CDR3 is TGTGCCAGCAGCCAAGGATCGAGTGGCTACACCTTC.

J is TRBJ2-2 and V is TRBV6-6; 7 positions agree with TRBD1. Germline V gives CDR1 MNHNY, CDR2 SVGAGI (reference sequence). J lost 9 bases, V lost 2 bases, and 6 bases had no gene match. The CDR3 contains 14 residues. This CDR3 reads CASSYVEGARELFF. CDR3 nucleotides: TGTGCCAGCAGTTACGTCGAGGGGGCGAGGGAGCTGTTTTTT.

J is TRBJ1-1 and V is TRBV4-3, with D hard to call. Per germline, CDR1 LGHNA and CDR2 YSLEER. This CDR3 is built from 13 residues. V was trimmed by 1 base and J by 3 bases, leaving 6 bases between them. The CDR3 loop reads CASSQGGYTEAFF. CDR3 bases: TGCGCCAGCAGCCAAGGCGGGTACACTGAAGCTTTCTTT.

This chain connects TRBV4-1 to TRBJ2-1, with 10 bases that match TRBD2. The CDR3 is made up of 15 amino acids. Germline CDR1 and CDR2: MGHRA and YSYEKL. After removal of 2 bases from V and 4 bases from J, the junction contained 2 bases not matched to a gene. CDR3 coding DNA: TGCGCCAGCAGCCAAACTAGCGGGGCATACAATGAGCAGTTCTTC. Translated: CASSQTSGAYNEQFF.

CDR3 amino acids: CASSGRVYEQYF. In nucleotides, the CDR3 is TGTGCCAGCAGTGGCCGGGTCTACGAGCAGTACTTC. This chain joins TRBV25-1 and TRBJ2-7; D remains unclear. V lost 4 bases and J 3 bases, leaving 7 bases between the germline ends. Germline assignment: CDR1 MGHDK and CDR2 SYGVNS. The CDR3 totals 12 residues.

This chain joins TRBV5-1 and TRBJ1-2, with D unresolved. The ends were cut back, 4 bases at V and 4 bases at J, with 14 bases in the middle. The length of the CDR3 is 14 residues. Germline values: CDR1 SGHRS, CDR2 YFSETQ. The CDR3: CASSMRDRSYGYTF. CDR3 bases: TGCGCCAGCAGCATGAGGGATCGTAGCTATGGCTACACCTTC. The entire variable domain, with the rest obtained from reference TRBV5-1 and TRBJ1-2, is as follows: KAGVTQTPRYLIKTRGQQVTLSCSPISGHRSVSWYQQTPGQGLQFLFEYFSETQRNKGNFPGRFSGRQFSNSRSEMNVSTLELGDSALYLCASSMRDRSYGYTFGSGTRLTVV.

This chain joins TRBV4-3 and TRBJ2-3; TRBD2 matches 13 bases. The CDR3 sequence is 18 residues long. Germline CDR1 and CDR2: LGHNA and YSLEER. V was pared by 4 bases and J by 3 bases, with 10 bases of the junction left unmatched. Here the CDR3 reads CASSPTKLAGGLTDTQYF. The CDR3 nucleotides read TGCGCCAGCAGCCCTACGAAACTAGCGGGGGGGTTGACAGATACGCAGTATTTT.

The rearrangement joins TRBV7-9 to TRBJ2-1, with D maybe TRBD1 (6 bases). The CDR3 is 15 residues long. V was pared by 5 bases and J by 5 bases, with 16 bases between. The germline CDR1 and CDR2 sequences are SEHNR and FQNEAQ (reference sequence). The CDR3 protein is CASSPRGTQDNEQFF. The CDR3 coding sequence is TGTGCCAGCAGCCCGAGGGGGACACAGGACAATGAGCAGTTCTTC.

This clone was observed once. CDR3 nucleotide sequence: TGTGCCATCAGTGAGTCTGGAGGGTTTGGAAACACCATATATTTT. This codes for CAISESGGFGNTIYF. The chain has TRBV10-3 and TRBJ1-3; unclear D gene. The V end was cut by 0 bases, the J end by 3 bases, with 9 bases between. From germline, CDR1 is ENHRY and CDR2 SYGVKD. The CDR3 extends over 15 amino acids.

The DNA of the CDR3 is TGTGCCAGCAGTTTTGGGGGACAGTCATATTCACCCCTCCACTTT. Its translation: CASSFGGQSYSPLHF. The genes are TRBV27 and TRBJ1-6; 7 nucleotides line up with TRBD1. J gave up 8 bases and V 3 bases, and 7 bases lay outside the gene matches. Germline V lookup: CDR1 MNHEY, CDR2 SMNVEV (reference sequence). This CDR3 comprises 15 residues.

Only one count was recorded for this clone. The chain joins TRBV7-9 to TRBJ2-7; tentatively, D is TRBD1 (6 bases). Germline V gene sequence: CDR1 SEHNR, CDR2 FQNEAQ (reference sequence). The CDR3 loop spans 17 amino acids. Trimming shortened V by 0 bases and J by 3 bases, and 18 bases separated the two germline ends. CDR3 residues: CASSLALRDIGDYEQYF. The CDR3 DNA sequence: TGTGCCAGCAGCTTAGCCCTCCGGGACATAGGGGACTACGAGCAGTACTTC.